Below, 9 T cell receptor beta chains from the same sample are listed, as sequenced in a study of T-cell memory formation after mild COVID-19. In TCRdb, the 5' RACE reads were re-called with MiXCR into one record per CDR3 protein. The sample carries under 300,000 distinct CDR3 sequences, about 16% recorded once. Sequencing used PBMCs or a T cell subset sorted from them (not recorded which). Source of these receptors: a man in his late teens or twenties who had mild COVID-19 (a few samples of this study predate the infection). Cell type and time point are not known.

This clonotype was counted between two and nine times. The CDR3: CASSYSGPSGEKLFF. The CDR3 DNA reads TGTGCCAGCAGTTACTCCGGCCCTTCCGGGGAAAAACTGTTTTTT. The chain links TRBV6-6 to TRBJ1-4; no clear D. Trimming removed 0 bases at V and 8 bases at J, with 13 bases between. CDR3 length: 15 amino acids. Germline CDR1 MNHNY, CDR2 SVGAGI (reference sequence).

This clonotype showed up just a few times. The chain carries TRBV5-1 and TRBJ1-1, with D possibly being TRBD1 (6 bases). The CDR3 spans 17 residues. Germline V gene data show CDR1 as SGHRS and CDR2 as YFSETQ. The V end was cut by 1 base, the J end by 0 bases, with 16 bases between. In DNA form, the CDR3 reads TGCGCCAGCAGCTTGAGGGGGGGCGGCAGTATGAACACTGAAGCTTTCTTT. It yields the protein CASSLRGGGSMNTEAFF.

The V gene is TRBV7-7, the J gene TRBJ2-1; 7 positions agree with TRBD2. Germline values: CDR1 SSHAT, CDR2 FNYEAQ (reference sequence). The CDR3 runs to 14 residues. The CDR3 nucleotides read TGTGCTACCTCCCCCGGGGAGGGATACAATGAGCAGTTCTTC. It encodes CATSPGEGYNEQFF.

This clonotype was counted many times. V is TRBV4-1 and J is TRBJ1-2; D is ambiguous. CDR1 and CDR2 from the germline V gene are MGHRA and YSYEKL. With 1 base removed from V and 2 bases from J, the gap between germline ends came to 17 bases. This CDR3 has 17 amino acids. The CDR3 nucleotides read TGCGCCAGCAGCCAAGCAGCGGGAGGACCTTGGAACTATGGCTACACCTTC. It specifies CASSQAAGGPWNYGYTF.

In this sample, this clonotype turned up a few times. The chain couples TRBV14 to TRBJ1-2; D not certain. This CDR3 has 14 amino acids. Trimming stripped 4 bases from V and 4 bases from J, with 13 bases between. The V gene's germline CDR1 is SGHDN and CDR2 FVKESK. CDR3 sequence: CASSPAALGYGYTF. The CDR3 DNA follows: TGTGCCAGCAGCCCCGCCGCCTTGGGCTATGGCTACACCTTC. Together with reference TRBV14 and TRBJ1-2, the CDR3 gives the full variable domain: EAGVTQFPSHSVIEKGQTVTLRCDPISGHDNLYWYRRVMGKEIKFLLHFVKESKQDESGMPNNRFLAERTGGTYSTLKVQPAELEDSGVYFCASSPAALGYGYTFGSGTRLTVV.

The rearrangement uses TRBV6-6 and TRBJ1-4, with no clear D. V lost 6 bases to trimming and J lost 13 bases, with 12 bases between them. The CDR3 runs 11 residues. The germline gives CDR1 MNHNY, CDR2 SVGAGI (reference sequence). The CDR3 region has the DNA TGTGCCAGCAGAGGCACCTCGGCACTGTTTTTT. Its protein is CASRGTSALFF.

The chain recombines TRBV6-2 or TRBV6-3 with TRBJ2-2, with D perhaps being TRBD1 or TRBD2 (5 bases each). Germline V gene sequence: CDR1 MNHEY, CDR2 SVGEGT. This CDR3 is 14 amino acids long. The V end was cut by 6 bases, the J end by 6 bases, with 14 bases between. In nucleotides, the CDR3 is TGTGCCAGCAGGGGACGGCATGGGCCCGGGGAGCTGTTTTTT. It encodes CASRGRHGPGELFF.

The chain employs TRBV10-3 and TRBJ1-5; 7 nucleotides match TRBD1. CDR3 size: 12 residues. The V segment lost 5 bases and the J segment 5 bases; nucleotides outside the gene matches: 0. Germline V lookup: CDR1 ENHRY, CDR2 SYGVKD. CDR3 sequence (DNA): TGTGCCATCAGTACAGGGGATCAGCCCCAGCATTTT. It translates to CAISTGDQPQHF.

This clonotype was seen only a few times. The DNA for the CDR3 is TGTGCCACCGGGAGCCGGGACAGAACCGGGGAGCTGTTTTTT. It is translated as CATGSRDRTGELFF. V gene TRBV24-1 combines with J gene TRBJ2-2; 7 positions agree with TRBD1. After removal of 9 bases from V and 5 bases from J, the junction contained 8 bases not matched to a gene. The CDR3 contains 14 residues. Germline V CDR1 and CDR2: KGHDR, SFDVKD.